This TCR beta chain is drawn from a study of blood T cell repertoires in COVID-19. Across the study: Samples representing acute and convalescent COVID-19 were sourced from the United States, Italy and Spain.

Of note for this clone: Relative to the germline gene, one junction end is altered; a read error may explain this.

Germline V CDR1 and CDR2: MNHEY, SMNVEV (reference sequence). This CDR3 spans 14 amino acids. In the authors' workflow: Cell counts per sample came from amplifying reference gene primers. Measured with immunoSEQ multiplex PCR; TCRdb has only the in-frame clones, and not every one. The V and J calls and clone size were taken over from that table, and D and trimming were inferred from the DNA. The sample has about 320,000 clones; 88% are singletons. Participants were aged about 18 to 100 years from 20 to 30 US areas. The sample taken for sequencing was PBMCs or T cells enriched from blood (not recorded which). This chain uses TRBV27 with TRBJ1-2; D not certain. The source of this sequence is a man aged 25-45 years who had recovered from COVID-19. This CDR3 is CASILSPTGYGYTF. For the CDR3, the DNA is TGTGCCAGCATTTTAAGTCCCACGGGCTATGGCTACACCTTC.